Each of the 22 T cell receptor beta chains below was sequenced from the same sample in a study of PD-1 blockade in classical Hodgkin lymphoma (dated by TCRdb to about 2020). The time point label, as the study defines it: cycle 4 day 1 (C4D1), after about 6 weeks of nivolumab. Relapse after autologous stem cell transplantation had occurred in all trial patients, and cohorts A, B and C were distinguished by prior brentuximab vedotin exposure. Receptor libraries were prepared by the immunoSEQ multiplex PCR assay. TCRdb took over this immuneACCESS table, retaining in-frame rearrangements with V and J assigned. Such tables are incomplete; in checked studies, under half of the missing clones stem from an unresolved V gene, and the remainder is unexplained. This sample gives 100,000 or so clones in total; 85% to 95% of them show up just once. The ten largest clones add up to roughly 2% of the sample. This material consisted of peripheral blood mononuclear cells (PBMCs), taken before the fourth cycle of nivolumab. All receptors come from a human donor with classical Hodgkin lymphoma.

This clone was recorded once. The rearrangement links TRBV29-1 to TRBJ1-2; the match to TRBD1 covers 7 bases. Per germline, CDR1 SQVTM and CDR2 ANQGSEA. The V gene end was trimmed by 7 bases and the J gene end by 7 bases; junction bases not matched to a gene: 9. CDR3 length: 12 amino acids. The CDR3 DNA is TGCAGCGGGGGAACAGGGGCCTTTGGCTACACCTTC. It translates to CSGGTGAFGYTF. Supplemented by reference TRBV29-1 and TRBJ1-2, the full variable domain reads SAVISQKPSRDICQRGTSLTIQCQVDSQVTMMFWYRQQPGQSLTLIATANQGSEATYESGFVIDKFPISRPNLTFSTLTVSNMSPEDSSIYLCSGGTGAFGYTFGSGTRLTVV.

The chain is built from TRBV28 and TRBJ2-5; 11 bases are a match to TRBD2. The ends lost 6 bases at V and 6 bases at J; junction bases unmatched: 9. Germline V gene lookup returns CDR1 MDHEN and CDR2 SYDVKM. The CDR3 has 15 amino acids. CDR3 sequence: CASSPSGLAVKTQYF. The CDR3 coding sequence is TGTGCCAGCAGCCCCTCGGGACTAGCGGTGAAGACCCAGTACTTC.

The rearrangement uses TRBV11-2 and TRBJ2-7; D might be TRBD2 (5 bases). V gave up 5 bases and J gave up 0 bases, with 17 bases separating them. The CDR3 is made up of 16 amino acids. CDR1 and CDR2 (germline): SGHAT, FQNNGV. CDR3 bases: TGTGCCAGCAGCCCACTTGGAGGCAGGAGCTCCTACGAGCAGTACTTC. Residues: CASSPLGGRSSYEQYF.

The V and J genes are TRBV5-1 and TRBJ1-1; 12 bases agree with TRBD1. Unmatched junction bases numbered 1, after V lost 4 bases and J lost 0 bases. The CDR3 is 15 residues long. Per germline, CDR1 SGHRS and CDR2 YFSETQ. In nucleotides, the CDR3 is TGCGCCAGCAGCGGGGACAGGGGGCTGAACACTGAAGCTTTCTTT. Its translation: CASSGDRGLNTEAFF.

The rearrangement links TRBV19 to TRBJ2-1, with D perhaps matching TRBD1 (6 bases). CDR3 length: 16 residues. Trimming took off 6 bases at V and 0 bases at J, with 15 bases between the two ends. Looked up from germline, CDR1 is LNHDA and CDR2 is SQIVND (reference sequence). The CDR3 sequence: CASSPRTAYSYNEQFF. In nucleotides, the CDR3 is TGTGCCAGTAGCCCTCGGACAGCCTACTCCTACAATGAGCAGTTCTTC.

This chain links TRBV19 with TRBJ1-5; no clear D gene. V dropped 3 bases and J dropped 7 bases, with 13 bases sitting between them. Per germline, CDR1 LNHDA and CDR2 SQIVND (reference sequence). This CDR3 comprises 14 residues. Written as DNA, the CDR3 is TGTGCCAGTAGTATTATCACGAAGGACCAGCCCCAGCATTTT. This gives the protein CASSIITKDQPQHF.

The chain couples TRBV7-2 to TRBJ2-1; 9 positions agree with TRBD1. The trim removed 1 base at V and 4 bases at J, leaving 5 bases unmatched. CDR1 and CDR2 (germline): SGHTA, FQGNSA. This CDR3 has 16 residues. CDR3 in amino acids: CASSLETGTGYNEQFF. DNA of the CDR3: TGTGCCAGCAGCTTAGAAACCGGGACAGGGTACAATGAGCAGTTCTTC.

The gene calls are TRBV11-2 and TRBJ2-3; 7 nucleotides match TRBD1. Germline values: CDR1 SGHAT, CDR2 FQNNGV. Losses at the gene ends were 3 bases for V and 0 bases for J; bases not matched to a gene: 3. CDR3 length equals 15 residues. The CDR3 region has the DNA TGTGCCAGCAGCTTCAAGACAGGGAGCACAGATACGCAGTATTTT. Translation gives CASSFKTGSTDTQYF.

The chain joins TRBV19 to TRBJ2-1; 8 bases match TRBD1. The length of the CDR3 is 14 residues. Trimming cost V 4 bases and J 7 bases; bases outside gene matches: 6. CDR1 LNHDA and CDR2 SQIVND come from the germline V gene (reference sequence). In nucleotides, the CDR3 is TGTGCCAGTAGTAACCAGGGGGCGCGGAATGAGCAGTTCTTC. Translating gives CASSNQGARNEQFF.

V usage is TRBV29-1 and J usage is TRBJ1-1; unclear D gene. Germline-derived CDR1 and CDR2 are SQVTM and ANQGSEA. The germline V and J ends were trimmed by 6 bases and 1 base, with 18 bases remaining between them. The CDR3 consists of 15 residues. The CDR3 coding sequence is TGCAGCGTCGCGCGGACGCTTAAAAGGAACACTGAAGCTTTCTTT. This translates into CSVARTLKRNTEAFF.

This chain connects TRBV7-8 to TRBJ2-3, with TRBD2 matching over 7 bases. V lost 3 bases, J lost 3 bases, and 27 bases stayed unmatched. The CDR3 totals 22 residues. Germline V gene lookup returns CDR1 SGHVS and CDR2 FQNEAQ. This chain's CDR3 is CASSFGVSLYAGATGGTDTQYF. In DNA, the CDR3 is TGTGCCAGCAGCTTCGGGGTTAGTTTGTATGCGGGAGCGACGGGAGGTACAGATACGCAGTATTTT. Supplemented by reference TRBV7-8 and TRBJ2-3, the full variable domain reads GAGVSQSPRYKVAKRGQDVALRCDPISGHVSLFWYQQALGQGPEFLTYFQNEAQLDKSGLPSDRFFAERPEGSVSTLKIQRTQQEDSAVYLCASSFGVSLYAGATGGTDTQYFGPGTRLTVL.

The chain joins TRBV2 to TRBJ1-5; D remains unclear. Looked up from germline, CDR1 is SNHLY and CDR2 is FYNNEI. Trimming removed 10 bases from V and 7 bases from J, with 17 bases in between. The CDR3 contains 13 residues. CDR3 in DNA: TGTGCCACAGACCTGGTCATCGGACAGCCCCAGCATTTT. As protein: CATDLVIGQPQHF.

This chain connects TRBV18 to TRBJ2-3, with TRBD1 identical over 7 bases. Germline V gene sequence: CDR1 KGHSH, CDR2 LQKENI. This CDR3 contains 16 residues. After removal of 3 bases from V and 0 bases from J, the junction contained 6 bases not matched to a gene. The CDR3 DNA reads as TGTGCCAGCTCACCCGAGGGGGCAACTAGCACAGATACGCAGTATTTT. This gives the protein CASSPEGATSTDTQYF.

V usage is TRBV5-4 and J usage is TRBJ1-2; the match to TRBD1 covers 7 bases. This CDR3 is 13 amino acids long. Trimming took 10 bases from V and 4 from J; bases not matched to a gene: 10. In germline, CDR1 is SGHNT, CDR2 YYREEE (reference sequence). CDR3 region: CASSGGTFYGYTF. The CDR3 DNA reads TGTGCCTCCTCAGGGGGAACCTTCTATGGCTACACCTTC.

V is TRBV11-2 and J is TRBJ1-2; no clear D. CDR1 and CDR2 (germline): SGHAT, FQNNGV. V lost 4 bases and J lost 4, with 10 bases in between. CDR3 length: 13 amino acids. CDR3 loop: CASSSRRFYGYTF. As DNA, the CDR3 is TGTGCCAGCAGCTCCCGGAGGTTCTATGGCTACACCTTC.

This clone was recorded once. V is TRBV14 and J is TRBJ2-7; 7 positions agree with TRBD1. The germline V gene encodes CDR1 SGHDN and CDR2 FVKESK. The CDR3 consists of 14 residues. The V segment lost 2 bases and the J segment 5 bases; nucleotides outside the gene matches: 6. The CDR3 here is CASSQYRGPDEQYF. DNA of the CDR3: TGTGCCAGCAGCCAATACAGGGGACCCGACGAGCAGTACTTC.

The rearrangement joins TRBV19 to TRBJ2-6; TRBD1 might be the D (6 bases). Germline V gene lookup returns CDR1 LNHDA and CDR2 SQIVND (reference sequence). With 5 bases removed from V and 0 bases from J, the gap between germline ends came to 20 bases. The CDR3 runs to 19 residues. CDR3 coding DNA: TGTGCCAGTAGTCCCATTGGACAGTTTGCGGGCTCTGGGGCCAACGTCCTGACTTTC. Protein: CASSPIGQFAGSGANVLTF. Variable domain in full (rest from reference TRBV19 and TRBJ2-6): DGGITQSPKYLFRKEGQNVTLSCEQNLNHDAMYWYRQDPGQGLRLIYYSQIVNDFQKGDIAEGYSVSREKKESFPLTVTSAQKNPTAFYLCASSPIGQFAGSGANVLTFGAGSRLTVL.

V gene TRBV2 combines with J gene TRBJ1-6, with D uncertain. The length of the CDR3 is 15 residues. The germline CDR1 and CDR2 sequences are SNHLY and FYNNEI. Trimming removed 5 bases at V and 5 bases at J, with 13 bases between. CDR3 protein: CASSLNKGNNSPLHF. CDR3 bases: TGTGCCAGCAGTTTAAACAAGGGAAATAATTCACCCCTCCACTTT.

The rearrangement links TRBV6-1 to TRBJ2-7; 7 positions agree with TRBD2. V gave up 3 bases and J gave up 3 bases; unmatched junction bases: 8. The CDR3 contains 15 residues. Germline loops: CDR1 MNHNS, CDR2 SASEGT. CDR3 coding DNA: TGTGCCAGCAGTGAGTCGGCTAGCGGAATCTACGAGCAGTACTTC. This codes for CASSESASGIYEQYF.

V is TRBV6-1 and J is TRBJ1-4, with 9 bases aligning to TRBD1. Germline CDR1 is MNHNS and CDR2 is SASEGT. This CDR3 has 14 amino acids. The junction had 4 bases not matched to a gene; V was cut back by 6 bases and J by 5 bases. The CDR3: CASSATGGNEKLFF. The CDR3 DNA reads as TGTGCCAGCAGCGCGACAGGGGGGAATGAAAAACTGTTTTTT.

The rearrangement uses TRBV30 and TRBJ1-4; D is ambiguous. Germline CDR1 is GTSNPN and CDR2 is SVGIG (reference sequence). The germline V and J ends were trimmed by 2 bases and 0 bases, with 4 bases remaining between them. The CDR3 has 13 residues. The CDR3 coding sequence is TGTGCCTGGAGTCTTACAACTAATGAAAAACTGTTTTTT. Residues: CAWSLTTNEKLFF. Combining the CDR3 with reference TRBV30 and TRBJ1-4 gives the whole variable domain SQTIHQWPATLVQPVGSPLSLECTVEGTSNPNLYWYRQAAGRGLQLLFYSVGIGQISSEVPQNLSASRPQDRQFILSSKKLLLSDSGFYLCAWSLTTNEKLFFGSGTQLSVL.

The chain uses TRBV13 and TRBJ2-1; no reliable D call. Germline loops: CDR1 PRHDT, CDR2 FYEKMQ (reference sequence). The V end was cut by 1 base, the J end by 7 bases, with 5 bases between. This CDR3 contains 12 residues. The CDR3: CASSLVRNEQFF. Written as DNA, the CDR3 is TGTGCCAGCAGCTTAGTGCGGAATGAGCAGTTCTTC.